This record covers a single T cell receptor (beta chain). Its antigen is currently unknown. The CDR3 has 14 amino acids. Unmatched junction bases numbered 5, after V lost 0 bases and J lost 11 bases. Per germline, CDR1 LGHNA and CDR2 YNFKEQ. The method was immunoSEQ multiplex PCR; TCRdb's version includes in-frame clones alone and lacks a portion of them. Of 28,000 or so clones listed, around 85% are singletons. This record belongs to a study of lymphopenia after photon versus proton radiotherapy. Whole-study findings and limits: In patients who died, overall survival fell as post-nadir TCR diversity dropped more.

Sample: peripheral blood, taken from a patient treated with photon-based radiotherapy. This TCR derives from a man aged 25-45 years with gastric cancer. The chain uses TRBV4-2 and TRBJ1-1, with 11 bases lining up with TRBD1. The CDR3 spells CASSQDGTGGLAFF. The CDR3 nucleotides are TGTGCCAGCAGCCAAGATGGGACAGGGGGTCTGGCTTTCTTT.